This T cell receptor (beta chain) was retrieved from a study of glioma-infiltrating T cells. This clonotype was picked up many times. The CDR3 has 13 residues. V lost 3 bases and J lost 0, with 4 bases in between. Germline-derived CDR1 and CDR2 are KGHSH and LQKENI. Using RNA template, CDR3s of TCR alpha and beta were amplified with iRepertoire arm-PCR. TCRdb ran MiXCR on the multiplex PCR reads and lists one entry per CDR3 protein. The table shows around 43,000 distinct CDR3 sequences, with around 20% occurring only once. The TCR originated in a human donor with low-grade glioma or glioblastoma, undergoing nonglioma brain surgery, or in good health (not recorded which). Sequenced input: glioma tissue, nonneoplastic brain tissue, or PBMCs (not recorded which). The chain joins TRBV18 to TRBJ2-3; D gene unclear. The CDR3: CASSPGSTDTQYF. As DNA, the CDR3 is TGTGCCAGCTCACCGGGGAGCACAGATACGCAGTATTTT.